This TCR beta chain originates from a study of T-cell memory formation after mild COVID-19 listed by TCRdb under 2021. Regarding the study in general: TCR sequence clusters from the two donors were largely donor specific. Two young, previously healthy adult volunteers, one female and one male, were included in the cohort. Longitudinal TCRalpha and TCRbeta repertoire sequencing tracked T-cell clones expanding and contracting after mild COVID-19 in two donors.

With regard to this clonotype: Its antigen is still unknown. It has no much larger one-base neighbor in the sample; base qualities were not kept.

Ficoll-Paque density gradient centrifugation was used to isolate PBMCs. A distance of 14 bases separates the germline ends of V and J, which lose 5 bases and 4 bases respectively. The CDR3 measures 14 amino acids from cysteine to phenylalanine. The only DNA kept is the CDR3, 42 bases in frame from the first base. For CDR1 and CDR2, the germline V gene lists MDHEN and SYDVKM. Sequenced using an Illumina NovaSeq 6000. cDNA libraries for TCRalpha and TCRbeta were prepared by 5'RACE using constant-segment primers, with sample barcodes and unique molecular identifiers added. RNA was extracted from every sample with Trizol reagent. Amplification of the libraries took two PCR steps, and the second step added a second sample barcode plus Illumina TruSeq adapters. Libraries were sequenced on an Illumina NovaSeq with 2 x 150 bp paired-end reads. Per the original workflow: The reads were demultiplexed and collapsed into UMI-guided consensus sequences using migec v1.2.7. Using mixcr v2.1.11, the UMI consensuses were aligned to TRA and TRB V and J templates and assembled into clonotypes. A clonotype was counted as expanded or contracted only if both edgeR and NoisET called the change significant, with noise models trained on biological replicates. edgeR calls used a false discovery rate-adjusted p below 0.01 and a log2 fold-change threshold of 1. PCA with hierarchical clustering of max-normalized trajectories of the 1000 most abundant clonotypes was used as exploratory dynamics analysis. Separately sequenced CD4+ and CD8+ repertoires were used to assign a CD4 or CD8 phenotype to each responding clone. The public reads were run again by TCRdb, first through fastp at Q25 and then through MiXCR, and only productive beta chains were kept. Rows with a matching CDR3 protein are joined into one entry that keeps the most common DNA and genes. The V and J calls, along with clone size, are taken from TCRdb and not from the paper's own processing. The sample table contains 250,000 or so distinct CDR3 sequences; only one count was recorded for 8.5% to 9.5% of them. The ten largest clonotypes hold under 25% of the sample.

The study at large found these results: Only a couple of mild cases were covered in the study, and larger cohorts including severe cases with pre-infection samples were considered necessary. Clones that contracted from day 15 to 85 showed balanced CD4/CD8 phenotypes, whereas a second wave of clones that expanded from day 15 to 37 leaned towards CD4+. Some responding clones were detected in pre-infection memory, which suggested that pre-existing cross-reactive memory T cells had joined the SARS-CoV-2 response. Contracting CD4+ clones appeared mostly in the CM and EM memory subsets, whereas CD8+ clones were enriched in EMRA. SARS-CoV-2 specificity was not confirmed for the second-wave clones peaking on day 37.

This TCR was recovered from a man between 18 and 29 years old who had mild COVID-19 (a few samples of this study predate the infection). The sample titles of this study are shuffled in the database, so cell type and time point are left out; the donor was told from shared clones. The V gene is TRBV28 and the J gene is TRBJ2-5; TRBD2 might be the D gene, on 6 matching bases. Specimen: PBMCs or a T cell subset sorted from them (not recorded which). The CDR3 amino acid sequence is: CASSHLTSRETQYF. Read as DNA, the sequence is TGTGCCAGCAGTCACCTCACTAGCCGAGAGACCCAGTACTTC. The CDR3, completed at both ends by the reference TRBV28 and TRBJ2-5 genes, gives the full variable domain DVKVTQSSRYLVKRTGEKVFLECVQDMDHENMFWYRQDPGLGLRLIYFSYDVKMKEKGDIPEGYSVSREKKERFSLILESASTNQTSMYLCASSHLTSRETQYFGPGTRLLVL.